These T cell receptor beta chains were read from a single sample in a study of spatial heterogeneity in lung cancer. One entry per CDR3 protein results from TCRdb running MiXCR on the 5' RACE reads. The table lists about 17,000 distinct CDR3 sequences, around 6% of them singletons. Sequenced material: lung tumor tissue, taken at surgery. The receptors were gathered from a male donor with early-stage non-small cell lung cancer. Both conserved end residues are part of each CDR3. D genes are given only for firm matches. Clone size appears in some rows only: once, few, many, or a class for an expanded clone.

V	J	D	size	DNA	CDR3
TRBV24-1	TRBJ2-1	-	many	TGTGCCACTTCGCCCCAGGGTTCCAACTACAATGAGCAGTTCTTC	CATSPQGSNYNEQFF
TRBV9	TRBJ1-1	-	many	TGTGCCAGCAGCGTAGACCAGAACACTGAAGCTTTCTTT	CASSVDQNTEAFF
TRBV29-1	TRBJ2-7	TRBD1	-	TGCAGCGTTGCCGCGGGACAGGGCTTCGAGCAGTACTTC	CSVAAGQGFEQYF
TRBV5-6	TRBJ2-3	TRBD2	many	TGTGCCAGCAGCTTTATAGCGGGGGCGACAGATACGCAGTATTTT	CASSFIAGATDTQYF
TRBV27	TRBJ1-5	-	-	TGTGCCAGCAGTTTGGGGGGCAGGAATCAGCCCCAGCATTTT	CASSLGGRNQPQHF
TRBV5-4	TRBJ2-5	-	-	TGTGCCAGCAGTACATTACAGGTCCAAGAGACCCAGTACTTC	CASSTLQVQETQYF
TRBV10-1	TRBJ2-3	-	-	TGCGCCAGCAGTGAGTCGGGCGCAGATACGCAGTATTTT	CASSESGADTQYF
TRBV7-2	TRBJ2-2	-	many	TGTGCCAGCAGCTTACGGCCGAGGAACACCGGGGAGCTGTTTTTT	CASSLRPRNTGELFF
TRBV7-6	TRBJ1-6	TRBD1	many	TGTGCCAGCAGCTCCGACAGGGGGCTTTCACCCCTCCACTTT	CASSSDRGLSPLHF
TRBV5-6	TRBJ1-5	-	many	TGTGCCAGCAGCTTGGCATCAGGGACCGGCAATCAGCCCCAGCATTTT	CASSLASGTGNQPQHF
TRBV2	TRBJ2-7	TRBD1	medium-sized	TGTGCCAGCAGAGTGGGAACCGGGACAGGTGGTGAGCAGTACTTC	CASRVGTGTGGEQYF
TRBV7-2	TRBJ1-6	-	medium-sized	TGTGCCAGCAGCCCCGGACAGACAAATTCACCCCTCCACTTT	CASSPGQTNSPLHF
TRBV7-2	TRBJ2-3	-	many	TGTGCCAGCAGCCAAAGGGGCTCAGATACGCAGTATTTT	CASSQRGSDTQYF
TRBV28	TRBJ1-6	-	many	TGTGCCAGCAGTTTGCAGGACGGACCTTTCTATAATTCACCCCTCCACTTT	CASSLQDGPFYNSPLHF
TRBV20-1	TRBJ2-7	TRBD2	-	TGCAGTGCTAGACCTAGGACTAGCGGGGGTTATCGCTACGAGCAGTACTTC	CSARPRTSGGYRYEQYF
TRBV12-3/TRBV12-4	TRBJ1-5	-	many	TGTGCCAGCAGTTCGGCCAATCAGCCCCAGCATTTT	CASSSANQPQHF
TRBV20-1	TRBJ2-2	-	-	TGCAGTGCTCGCCAGCTACAACACCCCACCGGGGAGCTGTTTTTT	CSARQLQHPTGELFF
TRBV30	TRBJ2-3	TRBD2	many	TGTGCCTGGAGTGTCCAAGCGGGAGGGTCAGATACGCAGTATTTT	CAWSVQAGGSDTQYF
TRBV6-5	TRBJ2-1	TRBD1	many	TGTGCCAGCAGTTACTTAGGGGGCATAGCTGAGCAGTTCTTC	CASSYLGGIAEQFF
TRBV7-9	TRBJ2-7	-	medium-sized	TGTGCCAGCAGCTTGGACAGCTCCTACGAGCAGTACTTC	CASSLDSSYEQYF
TRBV9	TRBJ2-7	-	medium-sized	TGTGCCAGCAGCCCTTGGGTACAGCTGTTCTCCTACGAGCAGTACTTC	CASSPWVQLFSYEQYF
TRBV6-1	TRBJ2-1	-	many	TGTGCCAGCAGTGAACTACTAGACGGAGGCAATGAGCAGTTCTTC	CASSELLDGGNEQFF
TRBV7-6	TRBJ2-3	TRBD1	many	TGTGCCAGCAGCTCTGGGAACAGGGGGAGAGGAGATACGCAGTATTTT	CASSSGNRGRGDTQYF
TRBV3-1	TRBJ1-6	-	many	TGTGCCAGCAGCCAGGCCGGGGCAGGAGGATCACCCCTCCACTTT	CASSQAGAGGSPLHF
TRBV6-2/TRBV6-3	TRBJ2-1	-	many	TGTGCCAGCAGTTACTCGACTAGCTACAATGAGCAGTTCTTC	CASSYSTSYNEQFF
TRBV4-1	TRBJ1-5	-	many	TGCGCCAGCAGCCAAGGGGGGATGAGCAATCAGCCCCAGCATTTT	CASSQGGMSNQPQHF
TRBV18	TRBJ2-7	-	many	TGTGCCAGCTCACCACCGGAGTTTCCCTACGAGCAGTACTTC	CASSPPEFPYEQYF
TRBV20-1	TRBJ2-3	TRBD2	many	TGCAGTGCTAGAGCGGCTAGCGGGAGCACAGATACGCAGTATTTT	CSARAASGSTDTQYF
TRBV10-2	TRBJ1-5	TRBD1	-	TGCGCCAGCAGGGGGACAGGGAGCGATCAGCCCCAGCATTTT	CASRGTGSDQPQHF
TRBV4-2	TRBJ2-3	-	many	TGTGCCAGCAGCCAAGGGTCGGGTACGCAGTATTTT	CASSQGSGTQYF
TRBV4-2	TRBJ1-3	-	many	TGTGCCAGCAGCCGGGCAGGGAGCCTCGGAAACACCATATATTTT	CASSRAGSLGNTIYF
TRBV11-3	TRBJ1-1	-	few	TGTGCCAGCAGCTTAGGACGGGGGAACACTGAAGCTTTCTTT	CASSLGRGNTEAFF
TRBV2	TRBJ1-1	TRBD1	many	TGTGCCAGCAGTGGACAGGGAGTCCTCATGAACACTGAAGCTTTCTTT	CASSGQGVLMNTEAFF
TRBV6-6	TRBJ1-2	-	many	TGTGCCAGCAGTTTGGGACAACCAACTAACTATGGCTACACCTTC	CASSLGQPTNYGYTF
TRBV11-2	TRBJ2-1	-	many	TGTGCCAGCAGCTTAGATCCTAGCCCGGGCAGGGAGCAGTTCTTC	CASSLDPSPGREQFF
TRBV4-1	TRBJ1-5	-	many	TGCGCCAGCAGCCAAGGATCGGCAGGGGATAGCAATCAGCCCCAGCATTTT	CASSQGSAGDSNQPQHF
TRBV7-2	TRBJ2-3	-	few	TGTGCCAGCAGCACAGGACAGTTTGTTAGGCAGTATTTT	CASSTGQFVRQYF
TRBV14	TRBJ2-1	-	few	TGTGCCAGCAGCCAAGATAAAAGCGGCTTAGCCTACAATGAGCAGTTCTTC	CASSQDKSGLAYNEQFF
TRBV11-3	TRBJ2-2	-	many	TGTGCCAGCAGCTCCCGAGGGAACACCGGGGAGCTGTTTTTT	CASSSRGNTGELFF
TRBV19	TRBJ1-4	TRBD1	medium-sized	TGTGCCAGTAGTGTCGGACAGGGTAATGAAAAACTGTTTTTT	CASSVGQGNEKLFF
TRBV27	TRBJ2-7	TRBD1	many	TGTGCCAGCAGGCGTAAAGGATTCGGACAGGGGGCGTACGAGCAGTACTTC	CASRRKGFGQGAYEQYF
TRBV20-1	TRBJ2-3	-	few	TGCAGTGCCAAAGCTAGCACAGATACGCAGTATTTT	CSAKASTDTQYF
TRBV12-3/TRBV12-4	TRBJ2-7	TRBD2	many	TGTGCCAGCAGTTCCCAGACTAGCGGTAACTACGAGCAGTACTTC	CASSSQTSGNYEQYF
TRBV20-1	TRBJ2-2	-	many	TGCAGTGCCCAGGGACATTGGGGCACCGGGGAGCTGTTTTTT	CSAQGHWGTGELFF
TRBV6-6	TRBJ2-3	TRBD1	-	TGTGCCAGCAATCCAACCACAGGGGATCGGTTAGATACGCAGTATTTT	CASNPTTGDRLDTQYF
TRBV15	TRBJ2-3	-	few	TGTGCCACCAGCGGGGGCGGTAGCACAGATACGCAGTATTTT	CATSGGGSTDTQYF
TRBV9	TRBJ2-5	TRBD2	many	TGTGCCAGCAGCGTGAGCGGGGGGGGAGAGACCCAGTACTTC	CASSVSGGGETQYF
TRBV7-9	TRBJ2-1	TRBD2	many	TGTGCCAGCAGCCGTCGGACTAGCGGATCCTCCTACAATGAGCAGTTCTTC	CASSRRTSGSSYNEQFF